The clone carrying this TCR beta chain turned up a few times. Deletions cut 0 bases from V and 4 bases from J, with 16 bases between. The CDR3 is 17 amino acids. Germline V lookup: CDR1 MGHRA, CDR2 YSYEKL. The data derive from a study of blood T cell repertoires in COVID-19. At the level of the study: Acute and convalescent COVID-19 samples came from the United States, Italy and Spain. Nucleic acid was either cDNA or gDNA, and it came from T cells, B-cell-depleted T cells, or PBMCs.

In the authors' methods: Nucleated cell number was recorded as an estimate derived from reference gene primer amplification. Sequenced by immunoSEQ multiplex PCR; TCRdb stores in-frame clones only, minus some. V and J calls and clone size follow that table, whereas D and trimming were derived from the DNA. The repertoire holds fewer than 150,000 clones, with 87% as singletons. This receptor was taken from a woman aged 70-85 years with acute or convalescent COVID-19. The specimen sequenced was peripheral blood. This chain uses TRBV4-1 with TRBJ1-5; D gene unclear. CDR3 coding DNA: TGCGCCAGCAGCCAAGATTACCTCTCACCCGGTAATCAGCCCCAGCATTTT. Amino acids: CASSQDYLSPGNQPQHF.